Each of the 12 T cell receptor beta chains below was sequenced from the same sample in a study of CD8 T cells in ankylosing spondylitis. Study results and caveats: Made up of eight or nine highly homologous variants, a TCR beta motif appeared characteristic of ankylosing spondylitis blood.

TCRdb recomputed calls from the 5' RACE reads with MiXCR, one row per CDR3 protein. This repertoire shows approximately 400,000 distinct CDR3 sequences, 25% to 30% found once; its top ten account for 0.75% to 0.9%. These receptors' antigens are unknown. The sequencing input was blood, either unsorted or a sorted T cell fraction (not recorded which). The receptors originated from a male donor with ankylosing spondylitis.

The chain is built from TRBV6-6 and TRBJ1-5; D uncertain. V lost 6 bases and J lost 7, with 10 bases in between. CDR1 and CDR2 from the germline V gene are MNHNY and SVGAGI (reference sequence). There are 12 residues in the CDR3. CDR3 loop: CASRVQGQPQHF. The CDR3 DNA sequence: TGTGCCAGCAGGGTCCAAGGGCAGCCCCAGCATTTT.

CDR3 sequence: CASSPGVTSYEQYF. CDR3 in DNA: TGTGCCAGCAGCCCTGGGGTTACCTCCTACGAGCAGTACTTC. This chain links TRBV11-2 with TRBJ2-7; D not certain. The CDR3 contains 14 residues. V was pared by 5 bases and J by 0 bases, with 11 bases between. From germline, CDR1 is SGHAT and CDR2 FQNNGV.

This CDR3 is CASTYGLAGLSTDTQYF. The CDR3 nucleotides read TGTGCCAGCACCTACGGACTAGCGGGACTCAGCACAGATACGCAGTATTTT. The chain carries TRBV6-1 and TRBJ2-3; 12 bases are shared with TRBD2. Trimming removed 7 bases from V and 0 bases from J; junction bases left unmatched: 8. In germline, CDR1 is MNHNS, CDR2 SASEGT. There are 17 residues in the CDR3.

Here the CDR3 reads CASSPRQGPPGNNEQFF. The CDR3 DNA reads TGTGCCAGCAGCCCAAGACAGGGGCCCCCAGGGAACAATGAGCAGTTCTTC. The gene calls are TRBV6-1 and TRBJ2-1; 8 bases agree with TRBD1. CDR3 size: 17 residues. The ends lost 6 bases at V and 5 bases at J; junction bases unmatched: 15. Germline V CDR1 and CDR2: MNHNS, SASEGT.

This chain links TRBV9 with TRBJ2-3; D unresolved. This CDR3 region has 14 residues. V lost 2 bases, J lost 1 base, and 8 bases lay in between. Germline CDR1 reads SGDLS; CDR2 reads YYNGEE. CDR3 protein: CASSVMAGTDTQYF. Written as DNA, the CDR3 is TGTGCCAGCAGCGTCATGGCGGGCACAGATACGCAGTATTTT.

This clonotype has just a few counts. This chain connects TRBV3-1 to TRBJ1-1; a weak D match, TRBD1 (5 bases). The germline V gene has CDR1 LGHDT and CDR2 YNNKEL (reference sequence). CDR3 length equals 14 residues. Trimming removed 7 bases at V and 6 bases at J, with 18 bases between. The CDR3 nucleotides read TGTGCCAGCACCGAGCGTGGGGCGTCGGCTGAAGCTTTCTTT. It is translated as CASTERGASAEAFF.

V and J are TRBV9 and TRBJ2-7; possibly TRBD2 for D (5 bases). CDR1 and CDR2 (germline): SGDLS, YYNGEE. The CDR3 runs 16 residues. V shed 0 bases and J shed 2 bases, with 15 bases lying between them. CDR3 loop: CASSVEVWRVTYEQYF. The DNA for the CDR3 is TGTGCCAGCAGCGTAGAGGTCTGGCGGGTAACCTACGAGCAGTACTTC.

CDR3 coding DNA: TGCAGTGCTAGACTGTGGACGGGACATAATTCACCCCTCCACTTT. This codes for CSARLWTGHNSPLHF. This chain uses TRBV20-1 with TRBJ1-6, with D perhaps matching TRBD1 (5 bases). CDR1 is DFQATT, CDR2 SNEGSKA, per germline (reference sequence). The CDR3 contains 15 residues. Between the trimmed V and J ends, which lost 2 bases and 5 bases, there was a span of 13 bases.

In its sample, this clonotype was seen a few times. V is TRBV5-1 and J is TRBJ2-1, with D unclear. The germline V and J ends were trimmed by 4 bases and 0 bases, with 14 bases remaining between them. This CDR3 is built from 16 residues. Per the germline V gene, CDR1 is SGHRS and CDR2 is YFSETQ. CDR3 region: CASSATPPSSYNEQFF. CDR3 bases: TGCGCCAGCAGCGCCACTCCCCCGAGCTCCTACAATGAGCAGTTCTTC. The full variable domain, in which reference TRBV5-1 and TRBJ2-1 provide the parts outside the CDR3, is KAGVTQTPRYLIKTRGQQVTLSCSPISGHRSVSWYQQTPGQGLQFLFEYFSETQRNKGNFPGRFSGRQFSNSRSEMNVSTLELGDSALYLCASSATPPSSYNEQFFGPGTRLTVL.

The gene calls are TRBV7-2 and TRBJ2-2; a possible D gene is TRBD2 (5 bases). V was clipped by 1 base and J by 3 bases, with 12 bases between them. Germline V gene sequence: CDR1 SGHTA, CDR2 FQGNSA. This CDR3 has 16 amino acids. The CDR3 sequence: CASSLVTRTDTGELFF. The CDR3 DNA sequence: TGTGCCAGCAGCTTAGTCACTAGGACGGACACCGGGGAGCTGTTTTTT.

The V call is TRBV29-1, the J call TRBJ2-7; D gene unclear. V lost 1 base and J 4 bases, leaving 8 bases between the germline ends. Germline CDR1 reads SQVTM; CDR2 reads ANQGSEA. The CDR3 has 12 residues. The CDR3 is CSVEVVGYEQYF. The CDR3 coding sequence is TGCAGCGTTGAAGTTGTAGGTTACGAGCAGTACTTC.

The chain carries TRBV7-9 and TRBJ2-1; 8 nucleotides agree with TRBD2. V shed 5 bases and J 4 bases; nucleotides not matched to a gene: 10. The CDR3 totals 16 residues. CDR1 is SEHNR and CDR2 is FQNEAQ in the germline V gene (reference sequence). The CDR3 spells CASSLDLSSGYNEQFF. CDR3 bases: TGTGCCAGCAGCCTCGATCTGTCTAGCGGGTACAATGAGCAGTTCTTC.